This T cell receptor beta chain was obtained from a study of PD-1 blockade in classical Hodgkin lymphoma. All patients relapsed after autologous stem cell transplantation, and brentuximab vedotin exposure varied. Whole-study results and caveats: Why the repertoires differ is still unclear, perhaps disease activity or prior therapy. The authors excluded patients who started nivolumab under 1 year after ASCT. Complete responders matched newly diagnosed patients in baseline diversity.

Remarks on this clone: The antigen is unknown.

Clones were sequenced by immunoSEQ multiplex PCR, and TCRdb holds only the in-frame ones, with some missing. The sample holds some 84,000 clones, over 90% seen once. CDR1 is SGHRS and CDR2 is YFSETQ in the germline V gene. V lost 0 bases and J lost 5, with 14 bases in between. This CDR3 region has 15 residues. Sequencing was performed on peripheral blood mononuclear cells (PBMCs), taken before the second cycle of nivolumab. This sequence originates from a human donor with classical Hodgkin lymphoma. The rearrangement joins TRBV5-1 to TRBJ2-5; D might be TRBD1 or TRBD2, each matching 5 bases. CDR3 sequence reads: CASSLVWTPGETQYF. In nucleotides, the CDR3 is TGCGCCAGCAGCTTGGTTTGGACTCCAGGGGAGACCCAGTACTTC.